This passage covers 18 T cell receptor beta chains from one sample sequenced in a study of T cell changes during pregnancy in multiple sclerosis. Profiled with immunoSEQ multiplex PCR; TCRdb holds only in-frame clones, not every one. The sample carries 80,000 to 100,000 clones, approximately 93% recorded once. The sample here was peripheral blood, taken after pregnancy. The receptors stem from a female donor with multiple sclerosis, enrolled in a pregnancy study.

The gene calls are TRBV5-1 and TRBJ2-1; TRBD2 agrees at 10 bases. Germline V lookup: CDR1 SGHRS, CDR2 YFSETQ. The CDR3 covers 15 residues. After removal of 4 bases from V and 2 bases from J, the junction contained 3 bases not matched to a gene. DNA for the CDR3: TGCGCCAGCAGCCCAGCGGGAGGGACCTACAATGAGCAGTTCTTC. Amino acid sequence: CASSPAGGTYNEQFF. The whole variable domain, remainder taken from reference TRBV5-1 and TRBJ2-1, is KAGVTQTPRYLIKTRGQQVTLSCSPISGHRSVSWYQQTPGQGLQFLFEYFSETQRNKGNFPGRFSGRQFSNSRSEMNVSTLELGDSALYLCASSPAGGTYNEQFFGPGTRLTVL.

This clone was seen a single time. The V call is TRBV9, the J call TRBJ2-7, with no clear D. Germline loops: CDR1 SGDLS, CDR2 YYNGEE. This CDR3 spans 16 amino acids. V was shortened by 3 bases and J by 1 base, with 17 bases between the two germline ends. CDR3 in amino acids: CASSAGFLAGSYEQYF. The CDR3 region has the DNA TGTGCCAGCAGCGCCGGCTTTCTCGCAGGTTCCTACGAGCAGTACTTC. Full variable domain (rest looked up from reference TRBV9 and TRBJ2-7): DSGVTQTPKHLITATGQRVTLRCSPRSGDLSVYWYQQSLDQGLQFLIQYYNGEERAKGNILERFSAQQFPDLHSELNLSSLELGDSALYFCASSAGFLAGSYEQYFGPGTRLTVT.

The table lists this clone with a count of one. CDR3 region: CASSLLVRNEQFF. Here the CDR3 DNA reads TGTGCCAGCAGCTTATTGGTCCGGAATGAGCAGTTCTTC. The J gene is TRBJ2-1, the V gene TRBV5-5; no clear D. In germline, CDR1 is SGHKS, CDR2 YYEKEE (reference sequence). Trimming stripped 2 bases from V and 7 bases from J, with 10 bases between. This CDR3 spans 13 amino acids.

The CDR3 DNA sequence: TGTGCCAGCTTGCGGGGCAACACTGAAGCTTTCTTT. Translation: CASLRGNTEAFF. V usage is TRBV6-1 and J usage is TRBJ1-1; TRBD1 is a possible D gene (5 bases). The germline V gene has CDR1 MNHNS and CDR2 SASEGT. V lost 8 bases, J lost 2 bases, and 9 bases lay in between. The CDR3 sequence is 12 residues long.

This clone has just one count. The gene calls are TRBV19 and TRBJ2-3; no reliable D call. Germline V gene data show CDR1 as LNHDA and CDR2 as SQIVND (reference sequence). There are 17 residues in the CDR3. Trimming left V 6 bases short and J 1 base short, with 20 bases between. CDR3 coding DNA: TGTGCCAGTAGGCCCTTCCCCACAGCAAGAGGCACAGATACGCAGTATTTT. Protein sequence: CASRPFPTARGTDTQYF.

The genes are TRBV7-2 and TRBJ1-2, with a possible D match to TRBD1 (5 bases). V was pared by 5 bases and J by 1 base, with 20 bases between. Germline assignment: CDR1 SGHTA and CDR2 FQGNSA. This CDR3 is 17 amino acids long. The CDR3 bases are TGTGCCAGCAGCCAAGGGGTTTCTCGACCGATTAACTATGGCTACACCTTC. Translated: CASSQGVSRPINYGYTF.

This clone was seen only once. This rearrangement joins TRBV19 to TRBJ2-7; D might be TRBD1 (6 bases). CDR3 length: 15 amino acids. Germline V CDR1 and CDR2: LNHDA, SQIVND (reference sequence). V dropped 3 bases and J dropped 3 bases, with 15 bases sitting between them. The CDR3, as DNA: TGTGCCAGTAGTATCGGATCAGGGGAACACTACGAGCAGTACTTC. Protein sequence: CASSIGSGEHYEQYF. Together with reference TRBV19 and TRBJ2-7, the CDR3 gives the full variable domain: DGGITQSPKYLFRKEGQNVTLSCEQNLNHDAMYWYRQDPGQGLRLIYYSQIVNDFQKGDIAEGYSVSREKKESFPLTVTSAQKNPTAFYLCASSIGSGEHYEQYFGPGTRLTVT.

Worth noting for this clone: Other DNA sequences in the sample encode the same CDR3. This CDR3 reads CASSFGNQPQHF. DNA for the CDR3: TGTGCCAGCAGCTTCGGCAATCAGCCCCAGCATTTT. The V gene is TRBV7-9, the J gene TRBJ1-5; D is undetermined. Between the trimmed V and J ends, which lost 3 bases and 2 bases, there was a span of 2 bases. The CDR3 has 12 residues. CDR1 and CDR2 from the germline V gene are SEHNR and FQNEAQ (reference sequence).

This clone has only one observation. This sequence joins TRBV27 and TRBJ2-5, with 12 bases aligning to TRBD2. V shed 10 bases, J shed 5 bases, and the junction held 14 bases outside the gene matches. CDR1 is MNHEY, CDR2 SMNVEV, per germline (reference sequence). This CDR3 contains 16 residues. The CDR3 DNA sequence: TGTGCCACCTGGGCGGAGACTAGCGGGAGCGGGGAGACCCAGTACTTC. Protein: CATWAETSGSGETQYF.

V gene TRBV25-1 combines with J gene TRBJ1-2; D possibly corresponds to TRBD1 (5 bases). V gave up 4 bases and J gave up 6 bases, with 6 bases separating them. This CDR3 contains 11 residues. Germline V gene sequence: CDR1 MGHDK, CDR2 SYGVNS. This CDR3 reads CASSVGDGYTF. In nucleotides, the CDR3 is TGTGCCAGCAGTGTAGGGGATGGCTACACCTTC.

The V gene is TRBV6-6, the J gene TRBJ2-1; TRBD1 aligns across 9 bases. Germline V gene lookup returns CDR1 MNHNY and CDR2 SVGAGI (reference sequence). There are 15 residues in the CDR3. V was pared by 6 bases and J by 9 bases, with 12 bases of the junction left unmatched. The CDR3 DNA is TGTGCCAGCAGCTCCGGGACAGGGAGGCCATCTGAGCAGTTCTTC. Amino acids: CASSSGTGRPSEQFF.

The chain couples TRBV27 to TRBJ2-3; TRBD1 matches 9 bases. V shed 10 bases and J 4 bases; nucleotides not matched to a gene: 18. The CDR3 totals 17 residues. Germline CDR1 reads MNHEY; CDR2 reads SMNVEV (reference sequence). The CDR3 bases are TGTGCCACGAGATTCCTCGGGGACAGGGAGGGGGCAGATACGCAGTATTTT. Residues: CATRFLGDREGADTQYF.

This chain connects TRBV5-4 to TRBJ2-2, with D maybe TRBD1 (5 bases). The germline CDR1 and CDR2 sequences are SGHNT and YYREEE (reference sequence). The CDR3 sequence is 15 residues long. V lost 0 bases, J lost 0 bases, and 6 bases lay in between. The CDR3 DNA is TGTGCCAGCAGCTTGGCAGGGACGAACACCGGGGAGCTGTTTTTT. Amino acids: CASSLAGTNTGELFF.

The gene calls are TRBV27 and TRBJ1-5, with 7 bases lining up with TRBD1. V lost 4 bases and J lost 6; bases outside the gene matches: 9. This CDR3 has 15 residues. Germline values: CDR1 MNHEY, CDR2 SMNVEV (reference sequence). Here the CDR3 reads CASSSPGGRGQPQHF. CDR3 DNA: TGTGCCAGCAGTTCACCAGGGGGTAGGGGTCAGCCCCAGCATTTT.

The CDR3 spells CASSLGSLAGKDEQFF. The CDR3 DNA is TGTGCCAGCAGCTTGGGGAGCCTAGCGGGAAAGGATGAGCAGTTCTTC. The rearrangement links TRBV5-4 to TRBJ2-1; 9 bases are a match to TRBD2. Germline trimming cut 0 bases from V and 8 bases from J; bases unmatched to any gene: 9. Germline CDR1 and CDR2: SGHNT and YYREEE (reference sequence). The CDR3 consists of 16 residues.

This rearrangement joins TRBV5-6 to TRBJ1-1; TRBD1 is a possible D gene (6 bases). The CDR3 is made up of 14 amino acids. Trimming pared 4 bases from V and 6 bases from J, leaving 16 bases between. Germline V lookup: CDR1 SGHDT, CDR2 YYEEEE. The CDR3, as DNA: TGTGCCAGCAGCGAAACGGACAGTCGGGCTGAAGCTTTCTTT. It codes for CASSETDSRAEAFF.

CDR3: CASRVIGELTDTQYF. The CDR3 DNA is TGTGCCAGTAGGGTTATAGGGGAACTCACAGATACGCAGTATTTT. The chain recombines TRBV19 with TRBJ2-3; possible D gene TRBD1, 5 bases. This CDR3 contains 15 residues. V lost 6 bases and J 2 bases, leaving 15 bases between the germline ends. The germline V gene has CDR1 LNHDA and CDR2 SQIVND (reference sequence).

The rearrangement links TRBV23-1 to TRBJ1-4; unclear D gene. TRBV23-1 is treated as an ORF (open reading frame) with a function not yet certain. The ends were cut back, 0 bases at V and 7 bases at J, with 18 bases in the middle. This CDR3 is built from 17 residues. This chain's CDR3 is CASSQSISYSLSEKLFF. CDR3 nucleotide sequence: TGCGCCAGCAGTCAATCCATTTCGTACAGCTTATCTGAAAAACTGTTTTTT.